The sequence of this TCR beta chain was determined in a study of blood T cell repertoires in COVID-19. Across the study: Nucleic acid was either cDNA or gDNA, and it came from T cells, B-cell-depleted T cells, or PBMCs.

Some clones are missing from TCRdb's copy, which holds only in-frame ones; the method was immunoSEQ multiplex PCR. The sample carries hundreds of thousands of clones, over 75% recorded once. Germline CDR1 and CDR2: MNHEY and SMNVEV (reference sequence). The CDR3 sequence is 16 residues long. With 6 bases removed from V and 3 bases from J, the gap between germline ends came to 18 bases. Sequenced sample: peripheral blood. The genes are TRBV27 and TRBJ1-5; TRBD1 might be the D (6 bases). The source is a man older than 75 with acute or convalescent COVID-19. The CDR3 region is CASRRTGLTYNQPQHF. CDR3 nucleotides: TGTGCCAGCAGGCGTACAGGGTTGACTTACAATCAGCCCCAGCATTTT.